This T cell receptor (beta chain) was sequenced during a study of T cell responses to AZD1222 COVID-19 vaccine (dated by TCRdb to about 2021). Broadly, across the study: Because spike-specific TCR depth and breadth did not differ between the two schedules, AZD1222 recipients who got a second dose at roughly 4 weeks were pooled with those who got a second dose at roughly 12 weeks. A total of 233 trial participants underwent TCR sequencing, of whom 207 received two doses of AZD1222 and some 25 received two doses of the MenACWY control vaccine. Trial participants were enrolled by age into subgroups of 18-55, 56-69 and 70-plus years, and 148, 28 and 57 TCR-sequenced participants, respectively, were included in these subgroups. What the work shows at the level of the full study, not this receptor alone: Conclusions about previously exposed vaccinees are limited because only five to seven AZD1222 recipients were SARS-CoV-2 seropositive at baseline. Because no samples from the day 14 peak response were available, repertoires could be characterized only after the peak T cell response. The 56-69-year group was small, and its depth increase did not reach significance, likely because of low power. Epitopes outside the regions mutated in the B.1.351 and B.1.1.7 variants were reportedly recognized by nearly half of the unique spike-specific TCRs. The whole spike protein was spanned by vaccine-associated CD4 TCRs, and dominant responses were seen in regions 160-218 and 743-854. After two AZD1222 doses, both the breadth and the depth of spike-specific TCRs were significantly higher than at day 0 and than in MenACWY recipients. Most participants were white British and females outnumbered males, and the authors suggested that clonal diversity may have been underestimated.

Looking up the germline V gene yields CDR1 MNHNS and CDR2 SASEGT. Counted from cysteine to phenylalanine, this CDR3 has 15 amino acids. Of all the DNA, just the CDR3 is kept, 45 bases in frame from base 1. V is cut back by 3 bases and J by 2 bases, with 1 base in the junction unmatched. In the case of this clone: Its antigen is still unknown. No much larger clone is present one base from it, and per-base qualities are unavailable.

Read against the paper, the sample's time point label means: baseline before first vaccination. The vaccinee samples were drawn from two UK trials, COV001 and COV002, one of which was a single-blind randomized controlled phase 2/3 trial testing AZD1222 (ChAdOx1 nCoV-19) in healthy adults. For TCRbeta chain sequencing, PBMC samples were collected from trial participants at day 0 and at day 28 after the second dose. The CDR3 regions of human TCRbeta chains were subjected to immunosequencing. On the authors' methods: Repertoire TCRs were matched against a reference library of SARS-CoV-2-specific TCRs generated with the MIRA antigen-specificity platform. Breadth meant the fraction of unique TCRs that were SARS-CoV-2-associated, whereas depth meant the fraction of total T cells that were SARS-CoV-2-associated. Each spike-specific TCR was assigned to its reactive spike region and to a CD4 or CD8 class using the MIRA data. Log10-transformed breadth and depth values were compared by one-way ANOVA with Sidak's multiple comparisons tests. This immuneACCESS table, as held by TCRdb, lists in-frame sequences with V and J called but not all clones. Of the missing ones, under half trace to an unresolved V gene in checked studies; the others have no known cause. V and J calls and clone size are as listed in that table; D and trimming were resolved from the DNA. Present in this sample are around 170,000 clones, about nine tenths of which were seen just once. The biggest ten clones account for nearly 1% of the sample.

This chain is built from TRBV6-1 and TRBJ1-4; TRBD1 matches 9 bases in the middle. The sequence derives from an adult in good health. Source: peripheral blood, taken on day 0 of AZD1222 vaccination. The sequenced DNA: TGTGCCAGCAGTGACGACAGGGGGACTAATGAAAAACTGTTTTTT. Its coded protein is CASSDDRGTNEKLFF.